This TCR beta chain was found in a study of T-cell memory formation after mild COVID-19. The wider study: TCR clusters were mostly confined to one donor each. The study's findings and limits: Pre-infection memory contained some responding clones, which suggested that cross-reactive memory had joined. There was a balanced CD4/CD8 profile in clones contracting day 15 to 85, and later expanders leaned CD4+.

TCRdb reanalysed the 5' RACE reads using MiXCR and keeps one entry per CDR3 protein. This table has a few hundred thousand distinct CDR3 sequences, around 25% appearing once. The table lists this clonotype with a few counts. Its specificity is unknown. CDR1 is KGHDR, CDR2 SFDVKD, per germline. The CDR3 length is 16 residues. The V gene end was trimmed by 1 base and the J gene end by 2 bases; junction bases not matched to a gene: 3. The sequence was obtained from an adult woman who had mild COVID-19 (a few samples of this study predate the infection). Cell type and time point are not known. The chain recombines TRBV24-1 with TRBJ2-2; 7 bases are shared with TRBD1. Sequenced material: PBMCs or a T cell subset sorted from them (not recorded which). This CDR3 reads CATSDFAGGNTGELFF. CDR3 DNA: TGTGCCACCAGTGATTTTGCAGGGGGTAACACCGGGGAGCTGTTTTTT.